This TCR beta chain comes out of a study of CD8 T cells in Susac syndrome. RNA in amounts of about 0.5 to 1 ug was reverse transcribed with random hexamers. MiXCR, applied by TCRdb to the immunoSEQ multiplex PCR reads, yields one record per CDR3 protein. The profile shows a few hundred thousand distinct CDR3 sequences, roughly 85% of them singletons. The CDR3 length is 14 residues. The V gene's germline CDR1 is LNHDA and CDR2 SQIVND (reference sequence). Trimming left V 3 bases short and J 4 bases short, with 12 bases between. The sample taken for sequencing was CD8+ T cells from PBMCs. The chain joins TRBV19 to TRBJ1-1, with D hard to call. This clonotype originated in a human donor with multiple sclerosis. The CDR3 loop reads CASSIADVGTEAFF. In DNA, the CDR3 is TGTGCCAGTAGTATCGCGGACGTAGGCACTGAAGCTTTCTTT.